This T cell receptor beta chain appears in the sequencing data of a study of shared clonotypes between healthy human individuals. On the study more broadly: Plates per donor: three CD4 naive, three CD4 memory, two CD8 naive, one CD8 memory.

The CDR3 has 16 residues. Per germline, CDR1 LGHNA and CDR2 YNFKEQ. Trimming removed 3 bases from V and 4 bases from J; junction bases left unmatched: 4. The study ran the assay at deep level. The table came from immunoSEQ multiplex PCR; TCRdb's copy has only in-frame clones and leaves some out. The sample holds under 750,000 clones, 72% seen once. Specimen: memory CD4+ T cells sorted from blood. Noted subset: CD45RA-negative fraction. The receptor was isolated from a woman younger than 45 in good health. This rearrangement joins TRBV4-2 to TRBJ2-1, with 12 bases lining up with TRBD2. DNA for the CDR3: TGTGCCAGCAGCCAGGAGACTAGCGGGGGTTACAATGAGCAGTTCTTC. Translation gives CASSQETSGGYNEQFF.